The following is a TCR beta chain sequence with its context. Per the original methods: Reference gene primers were amplified, and this amplification served to estimate nucleated cell counts. The table came from immunoSEQ multiplex PCR; TCRdb's copy has only in-frame clones and leaves some out. D and trimming were read from the DNA, whereas the V and J calls and clone size are those reported in that table. The sample contains about 63,000 clones, 65% to 80% of which appear only once. The data originate from a study of blood T cell repertoires in COVID-19. The wider study: The United States, Italy and Spain provided the acute and convalescent COVID-19 samples. PBMCs, B-cell-depleted T cells, or T cells were the source of the cDNA or gDNA that made up the material.

The sample taken for sequencing was peripheral blood. The clonotype originates from a human donor in a cohort sampled during active COVID-19.

The chain's CDR3 is CAWSVAGGGSPLHF. CDR3 nucleotide sequence: TGTGCCTGGAGTGTGGCTGGGGGAGGTTCACCCCTCCACTTT. This chain connects TRBV30 to TRBJ1-6; D might be TRBD1 (5 bases). This CDR3 spans 14 amino acids. The germline gives CDR1 GTSNPN, CDR2 SVGIG (reference sequence). Trimming stripped 0 bases from V and 9 bases from J, with 12 bases between. Full variable domain (remainder filled in from reference TRBV30 and TRBJ1-6): SQTIHQWPATLVQPVGSPLSLECTVEGTSNPNLYWYRQAAGRGLQLLFYSVGIGQISSEVPQNLSASRPQDRQFILSSKKLLLSDSGFYLCAWSVAGGGSPLHFGNGTRLTVT.